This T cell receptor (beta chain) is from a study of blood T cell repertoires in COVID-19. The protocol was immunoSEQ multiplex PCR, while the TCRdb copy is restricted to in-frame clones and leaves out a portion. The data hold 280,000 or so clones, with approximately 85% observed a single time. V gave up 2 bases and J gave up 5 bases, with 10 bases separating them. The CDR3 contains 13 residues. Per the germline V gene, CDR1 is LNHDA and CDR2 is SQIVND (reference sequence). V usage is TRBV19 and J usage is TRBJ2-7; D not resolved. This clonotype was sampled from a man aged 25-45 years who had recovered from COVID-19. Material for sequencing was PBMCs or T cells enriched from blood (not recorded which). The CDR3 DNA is TGTGCCAGTAGTATAACGGTGGAGAACGAGCAGTACTTC. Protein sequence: CASSITVENEQYF.